One and the same sample provided the 10 T cell receptor beta chains below, sequenced in a study of sequential checkpoint blockade in melanoma. Sequenced by immunoSEQ multiplex PCR; TCRdb stores in-frame clones only, minus some. The sample has 13,000 to 15,000 clones, over 50% seen once. Treatment given: randomized to nivolumab then ipilimumab (arm A) or the reverse (arm B). This specimen consisted of CD8+ T cells sorted from blood (inferred from file names), obtained from a patient given nivolumab and ipilimumab in sequence. These receptors were taken from a human donor with melanoma.

J is TRBJ2-1 and V is TRBV7-2, with 7 bases lining up with TRBD2. The CDR3 is 15 amino acids. Germline CDR1 is SGHTA and CDR2 is FQGNSA. Trimming removed 7 bases from V and 1 base from J; junction bases left unmatched: 7. The CDR3 here is CASTLGGNSYNEQFF. CDR3 coding DNA: TGTGCCAGCACCCTGGGGGGGAATTCCTACAATGAGCAGTTCTTC.

The chain employs TRBV7-7 and TRBJ2-5, with 13 nucleotides matching TRBD2. CDR3 length: 15 residues. Germline CDR1 is SSHAT and CDR2 is FNYEAQ (reference sequence). V shed 4 bases, J shed 4 bases, and the junction held 3 bases outside the gene matches. The DNA of the CDR3 is TGTGCCAGCAGCTATACTAGCGGGGGGGCAGAGACCCAGTACTTC. Its translation is CASSYTSGGAETQYF.

The genes are TRBV9 and TRBJ2-5; 8 bases agree with TRBD2. Germline V gene sequence: CDR1 SGDLS, CDR2 YYNGEE. V was pared by 6 bases and J by 4 bases, with 11 bases of the junction left unmatched. The CDR3 totals 15 residues. CDR3 region: CASTSSGQGGETQYF. CDR3 sequence (DNA): TGTGCCAGCACTTCTAGCGGGCAAGGGGGAGAGACCCAGTACTTC.

This clone was seen a few times. The chain uses TRBV5-5 and TRBJ1-1, with unresolved D. The germline V gene has CDR1 SGHKS and CDR2 YYEKEE (reference sequence). The V end was cut by 5 bases, the J end by 5 bases, with 19 bases between. This CDR3 region has 15 residues. The CDR3 loop reads CASSHLETGRTEAFF. CDR3 in DNA: TGTGCCAGCAGTCATTTAGAGACGGGGAGGACTGAAGCTTTCTTT.

The chain uses TRBV7-9 and TRBJ2-2; D remains unclear. V was pared by 0 bases and J by 6 bases, with 11 bases between. The germline CDR1 and CDR2 sequences are SEHNR and FQNEAQ (reference sequence). The CDR3 contains 15 residues. CDR3 protein: CASSLAGWMPGELFF. In nucleotides, the CDR3 is TGTGCCAGCAGCTTAGCGGGCTGGATGCCCGGGGAGCTGTTTTTT.

This clone was counted only a few times. V is TRBV11-1 and J is TRBJ2-5; 11 bases align to TRBD1. There are 15 residues in the CDR3. Trimming took 0 bases from V and 3 from J; bases not matched to a gene: 0. Germline CDR1 and CDR2: SGHAT and FQDESV (reference sequence). CDR3 bases: TGTGCCAGCAGCTTAGCGGGACAGGGGGAAGAGACCCAGTACTTC. This encodes CASSLAGQGEETQYF.

The J gene is TRBJ2-1, the V gene TRBV30; 11 nucleotides align to TRBD2. J was trimmed by 10 bases and V by 0 bases; bases with no gene match: 5. CDR1 is GTSNPN, CDR2 SVGIG, per germline (reference sequence). The CDR3 spans 14 residues. CDR3 loop: CAWSVVAGGPEQFF. CDR3 nucleotides: TGTGCCTGGAGTGTGGTAGCGGGGGGGCCCGAGCAGTTCTTC.

The V and J genes are TRBV30 and TRBJ2-5; 9 bases line up with TRBD1. The CDR3 loop spans 16 amino acids. J was trimmed by 0 bases and V by 2 bases; bases with no gene match: 7. Germline V lookup: CDR1 GTSNPN, CDR2 SVGIG (reference sequence). CDR3 region: CAWSPPWDRDQETQYF. Here the CDR3 DNA reads TGTGCCTGGAGTCCGCCCTGGGACAGGGACCAAGAGACCCAGTACTTC. Full variable domain (outside the CDR3, taken from reference TRBV30 and TRBJ2-5): SQTIHQWPATLVQPVGSPLSLECTVEGTSNPNLYWYRQAAGRGLQLLFYSVGIGQISSEVPQNLSASRPQDRQFILSSKKLLLSDSGFYLCAWSPPWDRDQETQYFGPGTRLLVL.

The gene calls are TRBV5-4 and TRBJ1-2; unclear D gene. The CDR3 runs to 14 residues. Trimming took off 3 bases at V and 8 bases at J, with 17 bases between the two ends. CDR1 and CDR2 from the germline V gene are SGHNT and YYREEE (reference sequence). CDR3 DNA sequence: TGTGCCAGCAGCTGGGAGATCTTGGAGGCGGGCTACACCTTC. As protein: CASSWEILEAGYTF.

The genes are TRBV18 and TRBJ2-1; TRBD2 is a possible D gene (5 bases). The length of the CDR3 is 17 residues. Looked up from germline, CDR1 is KGHSH and CDR2 is LQKENI. V was pared by 6 bases and J by 1 base, with 19 bases between. The CDR3 DNA sequence: TGTGCCAGCTCGCGTACCGAACTTGAGGGATCCTACAATGAGCAGTTCTTC. Translating gives CASSRTELEGSYNEQFF.